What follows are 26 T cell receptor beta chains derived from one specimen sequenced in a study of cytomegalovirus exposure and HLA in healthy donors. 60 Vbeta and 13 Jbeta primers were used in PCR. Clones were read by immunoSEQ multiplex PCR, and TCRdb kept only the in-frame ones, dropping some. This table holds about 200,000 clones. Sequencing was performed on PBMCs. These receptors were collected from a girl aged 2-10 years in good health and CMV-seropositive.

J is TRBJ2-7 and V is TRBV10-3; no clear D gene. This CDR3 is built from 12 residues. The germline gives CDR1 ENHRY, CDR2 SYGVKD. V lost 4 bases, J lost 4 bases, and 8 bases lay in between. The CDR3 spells CAISVSSYEQYF. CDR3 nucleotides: TGTGCCATCAGTGTCTCCTCGTACGAGCAGTACTTC.

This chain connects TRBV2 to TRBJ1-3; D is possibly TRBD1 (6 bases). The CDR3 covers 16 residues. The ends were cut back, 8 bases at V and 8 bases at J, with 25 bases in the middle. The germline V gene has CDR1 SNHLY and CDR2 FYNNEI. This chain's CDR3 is CASWGQGPSPRDTIYF. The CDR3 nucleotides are TGTGCCAGCTGGGGGCAGGGGCCCTCCCCCCGGGACACCATATATTTT. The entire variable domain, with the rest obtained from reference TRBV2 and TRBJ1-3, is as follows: EPEVTQTPSHQVTQMGQEVILRCVPISNHLYFYWYRQILGQKVEFLVSFYNNEISEKSEIFDDQFSVERPDGSNFTLKIRSTKLEDSAMYFCASWGQGPSPRDTIYFGEGSWLTVV.

CDR3 amino acids: CASSRPGQLEKLFF. In nucleotides, the CDR3 is TGTGCCAGCTCACGGCCGGGACAGCTTGAAAAACTGTTTTTT. The V call is TRBV18, the J call TRBJ1-4, with 7 bases lining up with TRBD1. CDR3 size: 14 residues. The V and J ends lost 4 bases and 7 bases, in that order; junction bases with no gene match: 6. CDR1 KGHSH and CDR2 LQKENI come from the germline V gene.

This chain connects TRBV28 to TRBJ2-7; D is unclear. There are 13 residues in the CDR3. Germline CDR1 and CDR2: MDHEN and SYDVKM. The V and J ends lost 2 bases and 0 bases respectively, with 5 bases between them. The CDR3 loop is CASSLPISYEQYF. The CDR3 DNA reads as TGTGCCAGCAGTTTACCCATCTCCTACGAGCAGTACTTC.

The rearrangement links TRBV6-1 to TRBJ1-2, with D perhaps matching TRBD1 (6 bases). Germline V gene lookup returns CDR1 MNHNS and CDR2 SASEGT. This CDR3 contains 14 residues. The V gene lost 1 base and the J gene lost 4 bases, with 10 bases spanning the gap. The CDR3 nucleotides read TGTGCCAGCAGTGAAGTGGGACATCTCTATGGCTACACCTTC. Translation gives CASSEVGHLYGYTF.

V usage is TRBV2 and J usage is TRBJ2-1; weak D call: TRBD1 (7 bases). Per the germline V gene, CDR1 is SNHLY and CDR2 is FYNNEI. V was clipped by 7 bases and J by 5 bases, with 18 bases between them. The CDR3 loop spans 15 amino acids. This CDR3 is CASTPDREVNNEQFF. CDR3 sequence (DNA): TGTGCCAGCACCCCCGACAGGGAGGTAAACAATGAGCAGTTCTTC.

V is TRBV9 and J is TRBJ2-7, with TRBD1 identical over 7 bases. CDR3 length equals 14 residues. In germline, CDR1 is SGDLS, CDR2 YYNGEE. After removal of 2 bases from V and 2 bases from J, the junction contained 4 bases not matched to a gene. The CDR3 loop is CASSVDRTPYEQYF. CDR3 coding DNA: TGTGCCAGCAGCGTGGACAGGACCCCCTACGAGCAGTACTTC. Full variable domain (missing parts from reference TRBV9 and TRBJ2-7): DSGVTQTPKHLITATGQRVTLRCSPRSGDLSVYWYQQSLDQGLQFLIQYYNGEERAKGNILERFSAQQFPDLHSELNLSSLELGDSALYFCASSVDRTPYEQYFGPGTRLTVT.

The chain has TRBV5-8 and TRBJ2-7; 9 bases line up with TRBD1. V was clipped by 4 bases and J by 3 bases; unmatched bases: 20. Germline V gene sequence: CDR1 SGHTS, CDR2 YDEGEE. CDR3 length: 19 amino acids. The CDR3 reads CASSIHNRRPGQGVYEQYF. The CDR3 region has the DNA TGTGCCAGCAGCATACACAACAGGAGGCCGGGACAGGGAGTCTACGAGCAGTACTTC.

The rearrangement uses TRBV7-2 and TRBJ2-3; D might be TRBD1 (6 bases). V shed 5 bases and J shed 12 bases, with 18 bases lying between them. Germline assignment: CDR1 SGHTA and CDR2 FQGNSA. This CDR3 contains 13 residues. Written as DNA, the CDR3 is TGTGCCAGCAGCCCCCAACGCAGGGGAAATCAGTATTTT. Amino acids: CASSPQRRGNQYF.

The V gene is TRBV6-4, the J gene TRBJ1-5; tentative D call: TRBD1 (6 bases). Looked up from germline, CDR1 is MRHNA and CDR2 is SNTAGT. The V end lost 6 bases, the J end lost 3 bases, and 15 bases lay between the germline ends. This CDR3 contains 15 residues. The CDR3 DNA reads TGTGCCAGCAGGATGGGAGGGGGAGACAATCAGCCCCAGCATTTT. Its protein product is CASRMGGGDNQPQHF.

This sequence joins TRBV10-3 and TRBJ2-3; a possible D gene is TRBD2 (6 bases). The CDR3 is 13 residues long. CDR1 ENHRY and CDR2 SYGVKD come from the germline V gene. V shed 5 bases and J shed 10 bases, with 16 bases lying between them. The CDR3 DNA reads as TGTGCCATCAGTCCCCCGGGGACGGGAGCGCAGTATTTT. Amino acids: CAISPPGTGAQYF.

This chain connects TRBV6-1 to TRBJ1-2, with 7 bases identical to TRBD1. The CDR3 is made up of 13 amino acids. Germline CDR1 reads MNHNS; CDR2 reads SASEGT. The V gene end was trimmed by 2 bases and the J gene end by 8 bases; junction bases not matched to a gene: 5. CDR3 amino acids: CASSENRGGGYTF. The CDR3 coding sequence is TGTGCCAGCAGTGAAAACAGGGGAGGAGGCTACACCTTC.

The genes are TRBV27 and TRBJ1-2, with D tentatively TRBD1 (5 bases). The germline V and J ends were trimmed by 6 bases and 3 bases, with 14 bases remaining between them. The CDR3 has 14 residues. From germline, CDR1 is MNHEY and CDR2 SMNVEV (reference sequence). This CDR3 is CASSPRQPDYGYTF. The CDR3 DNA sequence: TGTGCCAGCAGCCCCCGACAGCCCGACTATGGCTACACCTTC.

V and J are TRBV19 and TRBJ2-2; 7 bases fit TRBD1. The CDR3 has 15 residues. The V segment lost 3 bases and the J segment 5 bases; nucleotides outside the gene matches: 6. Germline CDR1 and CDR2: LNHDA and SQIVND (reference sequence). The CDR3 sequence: CASSISGGMTGELFF. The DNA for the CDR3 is TGTGCCAGTAGTATTTCAGGGGGAATGACCGGGGAGCTGTTTTTT.

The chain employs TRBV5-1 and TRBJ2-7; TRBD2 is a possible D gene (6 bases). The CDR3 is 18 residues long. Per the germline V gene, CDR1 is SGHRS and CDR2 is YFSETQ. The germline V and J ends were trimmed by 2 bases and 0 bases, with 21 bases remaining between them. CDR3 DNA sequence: TGCGCCAGCAGCTTCCTTCACCCCCGGGACTCGAGCTCCTACGAGCAGTACTTC. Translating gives CASSFLHPRDSSSYEQYF.

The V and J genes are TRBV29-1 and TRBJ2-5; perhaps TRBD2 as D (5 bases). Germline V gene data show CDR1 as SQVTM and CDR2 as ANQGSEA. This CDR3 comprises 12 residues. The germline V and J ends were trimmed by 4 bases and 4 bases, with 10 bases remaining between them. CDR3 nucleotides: TGCAGCGTTGTTACTGCGGGAGAGACCCAGTACTTC. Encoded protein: CSVVTAGETQYF.

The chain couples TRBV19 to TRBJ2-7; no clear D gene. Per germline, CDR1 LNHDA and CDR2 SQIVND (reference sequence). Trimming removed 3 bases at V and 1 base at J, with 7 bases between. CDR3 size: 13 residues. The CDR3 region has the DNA TGTGCCAGTAGTATCCCCGGGTCCTACGAGCAGTACTTC. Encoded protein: CASSIPGSYEQYF.

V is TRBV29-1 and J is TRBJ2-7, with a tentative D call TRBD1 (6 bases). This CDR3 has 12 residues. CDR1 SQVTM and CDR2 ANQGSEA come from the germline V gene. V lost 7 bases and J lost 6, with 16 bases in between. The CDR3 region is CSAYEDRVEQYF. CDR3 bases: TGCAGCGCTTACGAGGACAGAGTCGAGCAGTACTTC.

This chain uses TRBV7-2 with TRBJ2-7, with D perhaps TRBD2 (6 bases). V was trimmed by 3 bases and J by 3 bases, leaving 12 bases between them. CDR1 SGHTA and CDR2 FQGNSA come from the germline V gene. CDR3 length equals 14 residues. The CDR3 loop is CASSFGGERYEQYF. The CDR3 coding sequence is TGTGCCAGCAGCTTTGGAGGGGAGCGCTACGAGCAGTACTTC.

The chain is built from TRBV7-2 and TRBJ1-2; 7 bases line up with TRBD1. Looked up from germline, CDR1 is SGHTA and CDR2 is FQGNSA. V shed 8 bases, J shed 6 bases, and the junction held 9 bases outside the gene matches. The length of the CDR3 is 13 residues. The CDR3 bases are TGTGCCAGCCAGCTTGCACAGGGGAATGGCTACACCTTC. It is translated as CASQLAQGNGYTF.

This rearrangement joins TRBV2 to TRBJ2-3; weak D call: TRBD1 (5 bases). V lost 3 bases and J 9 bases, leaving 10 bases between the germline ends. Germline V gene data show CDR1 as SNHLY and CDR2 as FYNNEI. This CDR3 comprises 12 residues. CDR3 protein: CASSDLWGTQYF. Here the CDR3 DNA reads TGTGCCAGCAGTGACCTTTGGGGCACGCAGTATTTT.

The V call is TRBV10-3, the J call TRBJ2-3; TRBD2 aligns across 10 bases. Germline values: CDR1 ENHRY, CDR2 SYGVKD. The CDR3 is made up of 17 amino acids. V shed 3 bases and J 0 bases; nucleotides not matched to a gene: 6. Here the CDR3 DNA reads TGTGCCATCAGTGATAGCGGGAGGAGCATTAGCACAGATACGCAGTATTTT. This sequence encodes CAISDSGRSISTDTQYF.

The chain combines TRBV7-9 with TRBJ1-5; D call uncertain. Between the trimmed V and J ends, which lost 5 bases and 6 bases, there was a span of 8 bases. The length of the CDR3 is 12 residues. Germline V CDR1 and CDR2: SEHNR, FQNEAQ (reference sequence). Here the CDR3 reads CASSTGAQPQHF. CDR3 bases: TGTGCCAGCAGCACGGGTGCTCAGCCCCAGCATTTT.

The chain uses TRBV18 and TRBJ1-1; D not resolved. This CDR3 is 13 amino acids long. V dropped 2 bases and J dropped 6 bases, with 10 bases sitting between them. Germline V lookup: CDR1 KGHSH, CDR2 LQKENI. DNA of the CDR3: TGTGCCAGCTCACCAGCCCCTATCGCTGAAGCTTTCTTT. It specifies CASSPAPIAEAFF.

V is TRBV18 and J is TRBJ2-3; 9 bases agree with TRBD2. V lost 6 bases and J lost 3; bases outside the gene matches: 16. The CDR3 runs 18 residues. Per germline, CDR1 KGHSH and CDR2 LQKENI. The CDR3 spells CASSKEWGSGSSTDTQYF. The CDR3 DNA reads TGTGCCAGCTCCAAGGAGTGGGGTAGCGGGAGTTCGACAGATACGCAGTATTTT.

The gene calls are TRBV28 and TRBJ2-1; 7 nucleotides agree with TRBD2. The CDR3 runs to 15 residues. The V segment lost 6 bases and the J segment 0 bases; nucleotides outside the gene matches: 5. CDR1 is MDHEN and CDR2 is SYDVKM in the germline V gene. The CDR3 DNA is TGTGCCAGCAGAACCGGGACTATCTCCTACAATGAGCAGTTCTTC. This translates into CASRTGTISYNEQFF. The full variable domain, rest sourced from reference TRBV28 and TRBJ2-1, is DVKVTQSSRYLVKRTGEKVFLECVQDMDHENMFWYRQDPGLGLRLIYFSYDVKMKEKGDIPEGYSVSREKKERFSLILESASTNQTSMYLCASRTGTISYNEQFFGPGTRLTVL.